The 16 T cell receptor beta chains listed next were all sequenced from one sample in a study of PD-L1 blockade in urothelial cancer. The protocol was immunoSEQ multiplex PCR, while the TCRdb copy is restricted to in-frame clones and leaves out a portion. The sample yields some 41,000 clones, approximately 81% seen once. As for time point: peripheral blood 6 weeks after treatment start. The material sequenced was PBMCs, taken around atezolizumab (anti-PD-L1) treatment. The receptors come from a man between 65 and 85 years old with urothelial cancer.

This CDR3 is CASSPDRQGNTEAFF. The CDR3 nucleotides read TGTGCCAGTAGTCCCGACCGACAGGGGAACACTGAAGCTTTCTTT. The J gene is TRBJ1-1, the V gene TRBV19; 7 bases are a match to TRBD1. After removal of 5 bases from V and 1 base from J, the junction contained 7 bases not matched to a gene. CDR3 length equals 15 residues. Germline CDR1 and CDR2: LNHDA and SQIVND (reference sequence).

The chain joins TRBV15 to TRBJ2-5; no reliable D call. The CDR3 length is 11 residues. Germline loops: CDR1 LNHNV, CDR2 YYDKDF (reference sequence). The V and J ends lost 5 bases and 8 bases respectively, with 9 bases between them. CDR3 protein: CATSPGNTQYF. CDR3 coding DNA: TGTGCCACCAGCCCAGGAAATACCCAGTACTTC.

This chain connects TRBV5-4 to TRBJ1-4; no firm D call. This CDR3 contains 15 residues. V gave up 0 bases and J gave up 0 bases, with 6 bases separating them. The germline CDR1 and CDR2 sequences are SGHNT and YYREEE (reference sequence). The CDR3 DNA reads as TGTGCCAGCAGCTTGGACACCTCAACTAATGAAAAACTGTTTTTT. Its protein is CASSLDTSTNEKLFF. Full variable domain (rest looked up from reference TRBV5-4 and TRBJ1-4): ETGVTQSPTHLIKTRGQQVTLRCSSQSGHNTVSWYQQALGQGPQFIFQYYREEENGRGNFPPRFSGLQFPNYSSELNVNALELDDSALYLCASSLDTSTNEKLFFGSGTQLSVL.

The chain combines TRBV5-8 with TRBJ2-5; TRBD1 matches at 9 bases. V trimming: 2 bases; J trimming: 6 bases; junction bases outside the gene matches: 2. Germline V gives CDR1 SGHTS, CDR2 YDEGEE. The CDR3 is 13 residues long. CDR3 protein: CASSLGTGKTQYF. CDR3 DNA sequence: TGTGCCAGCAGCTTAGGGACAGGGAAGACCCAGTACTTC.

J is TRBJ1-2 and V is TRBV19; D is unclear. V lost 5 bases to trimming and J lost 1 base, with 14 bases between them. The CDR3 runs to 15 residues. In germline, CDR1 is LNHDA, CDR2 SQIVND (reference sequence). In DNA form, the CDR3 reads TGTGCCAGTAGTGCCCCGGTCGCCAATAACTATGGCTACACCTTC. Its protein product is CASSAPVANNYGYTF.

This clone has a handful of counts. The V and J genes are TRBV9 and TRBJ2-7, with 7 nucleotides matching TRBD1. The CDR3 totals 14 residues. The germline V gene encodes CDR1 SGDLS and CDR2 YYNGEE. V lost 4 bases, J lost 0 bases, and 4 bases stayed unmatched. This CDR3 reads CASSPRDSSYEQYF. In DNA, the CDR3 is TGTGCCAGCAGCCCCCGGGACAGCTCCTACGAGCAGTACTTC.

The chain links TRBV4-1 to TRBJ2-1, with a weak D call TRBD2 (6 bases). Germline lookup yields CDR1 MGHRA and CDR2 YSYEKL. This CDR3 has 14 residues. Trimming took 4 bases from V and 6 from J, leaving 13 bases between them. CDR3 bases: TGCGCCAGCAGCCCCAGACTAGGCGGCAATGAGCAGTTCTTC. Translation gives CASSPRLGGNEQFF.

The rearrangement joins TRBV4-1 to TRBJ1-4; 7 bases agree with TRBD1. Germline V gene data show CDR1 as MGHRA and CDR2 as YSYEKL. Trimming cost V 7 bases and J 5 bases; bases outside gene matches: 10. The CDR3 has 15 amino acids. This CDR3 is CASKDARTGNEKLFF. CDR3 in DNA: TGCGCCAGCAAAGATGCACGGACAGGCAATGAAAAACTGTTTTTT.

The chain employs TRBV11-2 and TRBJ1-5, with D possibly TRBD1 on 5 matching bases. Trimming left V 3 bases short and J 4 bases short, with 10 bases between. Germline V gene sequence: CDR1 SGHAT, CDR2 FQNNGV. There are 14 residues in the CDR3. CDR3 amino acids: CASSFAGFNQPQHF. The CDR3 coding sequence is TGTGCCAGCAGCTTCGCAGGGTTTAATCAGCCCCAGCATTTT.

The chain couples TRBV5-1 to TRBJ1-1, with TRBD1 matching over 7 bases. Germline V gene lookup returns CDR1 SGHRS and CDR2 YFSETQ. V was pared by 2 bases and J by 1 base, with 2 bases of the junction left unmatched. The length of the CDR3 is 14 residues. DNA of the CDR3: TGCGCCAGCAGCTTCGGGACAGCGAACACTGAAGCTTTCTTT. This codes for CASSFGTANTEAFF.

J is TRBJ1-4 and V is TRBV7-2, with no clear D. This CDR3 region has 15 residues. Germline V lookup: CDR1 SGHTA, CDR2 FQGNSA. V was trimmed by 2 bases and J by 1 base, leaving 8 bases between them. The CDR3 bases are TGTGCCAGCAGCTTACTTCCAGAAACTAATGAAAAACTGTTTTTT. It translates to CASSLLPETNEKLFF.

CDR3 in amino acids: CASSPPGDRVYEQYF. The DNA for the CDR3 is TGTGCCAGCAGCCCCCCGGGGGACAGGGTCTACGAGCAGTACTTC. The chain employs TRBV11-2 and TRBJ2-7, with 9 bases fitting TRBD1. With 5 bases clipped from V and 3 bases from J, the junction kept 8 bases outside the gene matches. Germline-derived CDR1 and CDR2 are SGHAT and FQNNGV. This CDR3 is 15 amino acids long.

This chain uses TRBV19 with TRBJ2-1, with TRBD2 matching 9 bases. CDR3 length: 16 amino acids. Germline-derived CDR1 and CDR2 are LNHDA and SQIVND (reference sequence). The V segment lost 1 base and the J segment 14 bases; nucleotides outside the gene matches: 15. DNA for the CDR3: TGTGCCAGTAGTATAGGCATTAGCGGGAGTACAATGAGGAAGTTCTTC. Its translation is CASSIGISGSTMRKFF.

This rearrangement joins TRBV7-8 to TRBJ2-5; 7 nucleotides match TRBD2. CDR3 length equals 13 residues. Germline V gene data show CDR1 as SGHVS and CDR2 as FQNEAQ. Losses at the gene ends were 6 bases for V and 5 bases for J; bases not matched to a gene: 6. The CDR3 region is CASSTLGGETQYF. The CDR3 nucleotides read TGTGCCAGCAGTACCTTGGGGGGGGAGACCCAGTACTTC.

V and J are TRBV5-6 and TRBJ2-3; no definite D call. Trimming pared 1 base from V and 4 bases from J, leaving 7 bases between. Germline V gene sequence: CDR1 SGHDT, CDR2 YYEEEE. The CDR3 is 13 amino acids. The CDR3 sequence is CASSLFRADTQYF. The CDR3 DNA sequence: TGTGCCAGCAGCTTGTTCCGGGCAGATACGCAGTATTTT.

Only a few counts were recorded for this clone. V is TRBV6-1 and J is TRBJ1-2; D ambiguous. The ends were cut back, 0 bases at V and 4 bases at J, with 15 bases in the middle. The CDR3 extends over 16 amino acids. Germline V gene data show CDR1 as MNHNS and CDR2 as SASEGT. CDR3 nucleotide sequence: TGTGCCAGCAGTGAAGCGTGGCAGGCCGCTGGCTATGGCTACACCTTC. It codes for CASSEAWQAAGYGYTF.